This T cell receptor beta chain was captured by sequencing in a study of T cell repertoires and HLA-DP antigens (dated by TCRdb to 2016 to 2019). As for the study more broadly: The study used an in vitro model of CD4+ T cell alloreactivity in which transduced HeLa cells presented allogeneic HLA-DP. The two alloantigens modelled structurally similar versus dissimilar alloantigens, differing from self at one and ten to eleven peptide-binding groove amino acids, respectively. The three donors, two male and one female, ranged from the 18-to-29 to the 60-to-69 age band. The average DNA input was around 0.2 ug for sorted CD137+CD4+ samples versus 1,200 ng for pre-culture CD4+ samples. The paper as a whole reports these results and caveats: An average cumulative frequency of about 36% against one allele and 45% to 65% against the other was found for clones undetected before culture. Naive and memory CD4+ repertoires were not analysed separately. Clonality of sorted CD137+ cells was similar against both alloantigens (about 0.39) and much higher than in pre-culture samples (around 0.04). Limitations were identified as the inclusion of only a few donors, the use of a non-physiological HeLa antigen-presenting system, and the use of total CD4+ responder cells.

To note about this clone: Which antigen it targets is not known. Base qualities are not provided; no much larger clone lies one nucleotide away.

TCRB CDR3 regions were amplified with the immunoSEQ multiplex PCR using forward primers for 54 TRBV segments and reverse primers for 13 TRBJ segments. Pre-culture CD4+ samples were sequenced at deep resolution with a target of 210,000 or so T cell genomes. Sequencing of the amplicons on an Illumina HiSeq System generated 87 bp reads spanning the CDR3. The published analysis was carried out like this. PCR and sequencing errors in the reads were corrected, and alignment to IMGT reference sequences was used to define CDR3 regions. Synthetic template pools were used to estimate counts of templates and unique rearrangements. Clonality was computed by subtracting Pielou's evenness from 1. Richness was estimated with the Daley-Smith estimator. Morisita's index was used to measure repertoire overlap. Clones present in cultured samples but not detected in the pre-culture repertoire of the same donor were defined as low-abundance clones. TCRdb stores this immuneACCESS table with in-frame sequences only. Part of the clones is absent; in the studies checked, under half of the shortfall reflects unresolved V genes, and no reason is known for the rest. V and J calls and clone size are copied from that table; D and trimming were computed from the DNA. A total of over 60,000 clones appear in this sample, about four fifths of them only once. Jointly, the top ten make up about 1.6% of the sample.

Trimming costs V 0 bases and J 6 bases, and their ends lie 18 bases apart. CDR1 and CDR2 were assigned from the germline V gene as ENHRY and SYGVKD. The CDR3 starts with the cysteine, ends with the valine, and has 16 residues. Left in the record is the CDR3 DNA by itself, 48 bases read in frame from the first base. Untouched CD4+ T cells were isolated from Ficoll-separated PBMC by magnetic bead negative selection, reaching an average purity of around 98%. Magnetic beads were used to isolate untouched CD4+ T cells from Ficoll-separated PBMC, giving approximately 98% purity with negligible CD8+ contamination. Peripheral blood mononuclear cells came from the buffy coats of three healthy blood donors. All three donors were CMV seronegative. The DNeasy Blood & Tissue Kit was used for extraction of genomic DNA. TCRB sequencing was performed on genomic DNA from sorted CD137+CD4+ cells and pre-culture CD4+ baseline samples from each subject.

The rearrangement joined TRBV10-3 to TRBJ2-7, with TRBD2 tentatively as D gene (6 bases match). The receptor was derived from a man aged 55 to 70 in good health and CMV-seronegative. The sequencing input was CD4+ T cells from PBMCs. The bases are TGTGCCATCAGTGAGTCGGGGAGGTTCGCTCCCCCCGAGCAGTACGTC. Its amino acids are CAISESGRFAPPEQYV.